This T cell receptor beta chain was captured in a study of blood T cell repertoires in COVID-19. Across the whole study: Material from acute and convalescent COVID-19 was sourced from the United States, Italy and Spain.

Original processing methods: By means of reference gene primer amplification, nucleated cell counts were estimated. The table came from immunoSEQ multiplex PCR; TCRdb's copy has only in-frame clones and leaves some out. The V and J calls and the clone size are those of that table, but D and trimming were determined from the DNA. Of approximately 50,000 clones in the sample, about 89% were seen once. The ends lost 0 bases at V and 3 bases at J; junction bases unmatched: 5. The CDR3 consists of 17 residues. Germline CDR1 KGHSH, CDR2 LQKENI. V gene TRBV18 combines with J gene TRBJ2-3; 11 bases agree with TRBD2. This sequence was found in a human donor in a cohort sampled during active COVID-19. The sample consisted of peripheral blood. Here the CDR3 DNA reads TGTGCCAGCTCACCACCGTCTCTAGCGGGGGGTACAGATACGCAGTATTTT. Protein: CASSPPSLAGGTDTQYF.